This T cell receptor (beta chain) was identified during a study of CD8 T cells in ankylosing spondylitis. By quantitative 5'-RACE with molecular barcodes, the TCR beta libraries were made. One entry per CDR3 protein, called by TCRdb with MiXCR from the 5' RACE reads. The sample has approximately 250,000 distinct CDR3 sequences; roughly a quarter are singletons. This clonotype was counted a few times. What it recognizes is unknown. The study's findings and limits: It appeared that ankylosing spondylitis blood was characterized by a TCR beta motif of 8 or 9 highly homologous variants. As for the disease-linked clones, they showed a CD8+ phenotype and occurred at relatively low frequencies in peripheral blood.

Material: blood, either unsorted or a sorted T cell fraction (not recorded which). This clonotype originated in a male donor with ankylosing spondylitis or in good health (not recorded which).

The CDR3 region has the DNA TGTGCCAGCAGTCCCCCTCGAAGAATGGGGGCCAACGTCCTGACTTTC. The encoded protein is CASSPPRRMGANVLTF. J is TRBJ2-6 and V is TRBV12-3 or TRBV12-4; no reliable D call. The CDR3 is 16 amino acids. V lost 5 bases to trimming and J lost 4 bases, with 15 bases between them.